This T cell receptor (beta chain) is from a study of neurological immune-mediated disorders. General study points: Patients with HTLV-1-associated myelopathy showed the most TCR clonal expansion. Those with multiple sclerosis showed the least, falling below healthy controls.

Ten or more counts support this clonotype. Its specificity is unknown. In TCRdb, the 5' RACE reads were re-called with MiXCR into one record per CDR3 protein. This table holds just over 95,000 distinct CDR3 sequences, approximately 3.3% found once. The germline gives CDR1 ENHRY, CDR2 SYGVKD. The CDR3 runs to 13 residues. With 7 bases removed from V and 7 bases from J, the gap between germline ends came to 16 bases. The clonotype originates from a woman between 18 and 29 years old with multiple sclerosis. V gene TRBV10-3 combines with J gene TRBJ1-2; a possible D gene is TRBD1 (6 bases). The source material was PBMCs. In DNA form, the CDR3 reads TGTGCCATCAAGGGGGATATCTATGGTGGCTACACCTTC. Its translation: CAIKGDIYGGYTF.